This T cell receptor beta chain derives from a study of vaccination and CD4 T cells after COVID-19. Study overall: The convalescents comprised six males and four females, two of them Hispanic.

Trimming removed 5 bases from V and 0 bases from J; junction bases left unmatched: 5. This CDR3 has 15 amino acids. The germline CDR1 and CDR2 sequences are SEHNR and FQNEAQ (reference sequence). The Oncomine TCR Beta short-read assay was applied to DNA of cultured CD4+ T cells. Extraction of genomic DNA was performed on cultured CD4+ T cells. One entry per CDR3 protein results from TCRdb running MiXCR on the PCR reads. Seen here are over 11,000 distinct CDR3 sequences, 50% to 70% observed once, and the top ten hold 8.4%. This clonotype has more than one count but fewer than ten. The antigen remains unidentified. As for treatment: roughly 10-day PBMC culture with coronavirus spike peptide pools or control peptides (ViraFEST assay). Once peptide pools had expanded antigen-specific T cells, ViraFEST sequenced TCRs.

V usage is TRBV7-9 and J usage is TRBJ2-3; 7 bases line up with TRBD2. Sequencing used CD4+ T cells from blood, cultured in vitro, obtained before SARS-CoV-2 vaccination. This TCR derives from a human donor who had recovered from COVID-19. CDR3 sequence (DNA): TGTGCCAGCAGCCTCAGCGGGATCAGCACAGATACGCAGTATTTT. Protein: CASSLSGISTDTQYF.